The sequence of this T cell receptor beta chain was determined in a study of CD8+ T cells in alopecia areata (dated by TCRdb to between 2018 and 2020). Looking at the study overall: Treated patients were enrolled in an open-label pilot trial of oral tofacitinib at 5 to 10 mg twice daily for moderate-to-severe alopecia areata. Patients stayed on tofacitinib for 6 to 18 months and then had 6 months of follow-up off drug so that delayed response and recurrence could be assessed. TCRbeta CDR3 regions were amplified by immunoSEQ multiplex PCR with 35 Vbeta forward and 13 Jbeta reverse primers. Scalp clonality was compared among normal scalp (n=4), patchy alopecia areata scalp (n=8), and alopecia totalis/universalis scalp (n=8). RNA was obtained with the PAXgene miRNA kit for fixed scalp, the miRNeasy kit for PBMCs, and the RNeasy kit for mouse skin. Biopsies were taken from tofacitinib-treated patients at baseline and again at 4 and 24 weeks into treatment, and several of those patients also had a later scalp biopsy. To study T cell clonal expansion in alopecia areata, the researchers applied high-throughput TCRbeta sequencing to both the C3H/HeJ mouse model and human patients. Human TCRbeta sequencing covered scalp tissue and sorted CD4+ and CD8+ peripheral blood T cells from patchy and totalis/universalis alopecia areata patients and healthy controls. In treated patients, disease severity was measured using the SALT score, which gives the percentage of scalp surface area affected. Findings and caveats that apply to the study as a whole: Unlike mouse skin, which is dominated by gammadelta T cells, normal human skin has resident alphabeta T cells that are also sequenced, and this complicates analysis of the scalp TCR repertoire. During tofacitinib treatment, many expanded lesional clones stuck around in both scalp and blood, and this persistence may partly explain why relapse happens after treatment is stopped. Compared with normal scalp, lesional scalp, particularly in alopecia totalis/universalis, had higher clonality and more expanded CD8+ clones, which suggests antigenic drive. Because the treated cohort was small and had just a single nonresponder, larger studies are needed to establish links between baseline CD8+ expansion and response. Scalp clonality and the number of expanded CD8+ clones among the top 100 scalp clones were significantly decreased by tofacitinib. Shared TCR sequences between patients were less evident than in mice, which may be partly attributable to HLA diversity in the patient population.

According to the germline V gene, CDR1 reads SGHTA and CDR2 reads FQGNSA. V is cut by 1 base and J by 8 bases, and the space between the germline ends is 9 bases. Spanning cysteine to phenylalanine, the CDR3 consists of 13 amino acids. Of all the DNA, just the CDR3 is kept, 39 bases in frame from base 1. The library was built by means of the immunoSEQ multiplex PCR assay. RNA was extracted from all samples and reverse transcribed into cDNA as template for TCR sequencing. SuperScript III was used for first-strand cDNA synthesis, primed with a 2:1 mix of oligo-dT and random hexamers. A synthetic immune receptor repertoire was used to gauge amplification bias, and whatever bias remained was removed computationally. Turning to the authors' computational methods: Raw reads were preprocessed for error removal, and CDR3 was defined according to IMGT conventions as running from the conserved cysteine to phenylalanine. Clonality was computed as 1 minus the Shannon entropy, with the entropy normalized by log2 of the number of productive unique TCRs. Whether scalp clones were CD4 or CD8 was inferred by matching scalp TCRbeta sequences against CD4 and CD8 repertoires sorted from blood. TCRdb re-hosts the immuneACCESS table, in-frame sequences only. Its copies lack some clones; in the studies checked, an unresolved V gene accounts for under half of them, and the cause for the rest is not known. V and J calls and clone size are those listed in that table; D and trimming were worked out from the DNA. The sample yields 200,000 or so clones; roughly 40% were counted once. The top ten hold about 2.6% of the sample.

Turning to this clone: It has no known antigen specificity. There are no base qualities to consult, and no much larger clone falls within one base.

This sample's treatment or condition label indicates: oral pan-JAK inhibitor, 5-10 mg twice daily. From alopecia areata patients, peripheral blood was collected along with lesional scalp punch biopsies. PBMCs were isolated by density centrifugation and stained for CD3, CD4 and CD8, and CD4+ and CD8+ T cells were sorted on a FACSAria. The input for sequencing was CD4+ T cells sorted from blood, taken around week 36, from a patient treated with tofacitinib. The chain links TRBV7-2 with TRBJ2-4; too little of a D gene remains to name it. This clonotype originated in a human donor with alopecia areata. The nucleotide sequence is TGTGCCAGCAGCTTAGATTATACTGACATTCAGTACTTC. It encodes CASSLDYTDIQYF.